This T cell receptor beta chain derives from a study of regulatory T cells in long-lasting Graves disease. Study observations and caveats: Rather than thyroid tissue, only peripheral blood underwent study. Whereas 966 public clonotypes were shared by new patients, persistent patients shared more, at a few thousand.

With iRepertoire HTBI primers and Arm-PCR of CDR3 regions, TCR beta libraries were built. MiXCR was run by TCRdb on the multiplex PCR reads, yielding one entry per CDR3 protein. The top ten hold approximately 19% of the sample, which has approximately 350,000 distinct CDR3 sequences, over 9.5% seen once. CDR3 length equals 19 residues. V lost 6 bases and J 0 bases, leaving 27 bases between the germline ends. CDR1 is MDHEN, CDR2 SYDVKM, per germline. At least ten counts were recorded for this clonotype. Its specificity is not known. This sample's time point: newly diagnosed GD, antithyroid drugs for less than 3 months. With RNA extracted from PBMCs as input, the TCR library was made. The sample was also reused in another study, on T cells in Graves' hyperthyroidism and ophthalmopathy.

The V and J genes are TRBV28 and TRBJ2-7, with D maybe TRBD2 (6 bases). This TCR came from a woman between 18 and 29 years old with Graves disease. The specimen comprised peripheral blood mononuclear cells (PBMCs), sampled at new diagnosis, from a patient treated with antithyroid drugs. The CDR3 protein is CASSPFSGTSGGFSYEQYF. The CDR3 region has the DNA TGTGCCAGCAGCCCGTTTAGCGGAACCTCCGGAGGTTTCTCCTACGAGCAGTACTTC.